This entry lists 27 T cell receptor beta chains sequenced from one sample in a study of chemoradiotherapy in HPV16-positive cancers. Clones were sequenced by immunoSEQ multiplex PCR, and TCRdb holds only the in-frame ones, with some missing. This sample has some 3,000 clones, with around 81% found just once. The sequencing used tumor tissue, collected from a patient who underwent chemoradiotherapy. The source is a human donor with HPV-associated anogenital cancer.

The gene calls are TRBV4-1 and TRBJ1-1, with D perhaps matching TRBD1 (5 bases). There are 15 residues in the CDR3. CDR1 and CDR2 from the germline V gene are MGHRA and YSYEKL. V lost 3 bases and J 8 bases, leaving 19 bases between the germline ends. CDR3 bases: TGCGCCAGCAGCCATTCTTTACCCGGGACCGGCGAAGCTTTCTTT. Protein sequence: CASSHSLPGTGEAFF.

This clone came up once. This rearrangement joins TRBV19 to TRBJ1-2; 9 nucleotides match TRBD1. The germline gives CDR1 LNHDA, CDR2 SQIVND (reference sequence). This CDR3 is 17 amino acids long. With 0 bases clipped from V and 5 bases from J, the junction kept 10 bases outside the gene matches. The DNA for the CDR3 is TGTGCCAGTAGTATAGATCGTTGGGGACAGGGCTGGTATGGCTACACCTTC. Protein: CASSIDRWGQGWYGYTF.

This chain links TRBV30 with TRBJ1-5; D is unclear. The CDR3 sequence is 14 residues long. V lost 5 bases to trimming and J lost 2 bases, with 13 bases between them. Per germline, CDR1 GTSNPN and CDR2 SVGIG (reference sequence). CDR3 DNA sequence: TGTGCCTGGGGGCAGGAAGCTGGCAATCAGCCCCAGCATTTT. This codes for CAWGQEAGNQPQHF.

The CDR3, as DNA: TGTGCCAGCAGTCCGGGACAGGGGTCCTACGAGCAGTACTTC. It yields the protein CASSPGQGSYEQYF. The V gene is TRBV5-6, the J gene TRBJ2-7; TRBD1 aligns across 10 bases. The CDR3 totals 14 residues. CDR1 SGHDT and CDR2 YYEEEE come from the germline V gene. V gave up 5 bases and J gave up 1 base; unmatched junction bases: 3.

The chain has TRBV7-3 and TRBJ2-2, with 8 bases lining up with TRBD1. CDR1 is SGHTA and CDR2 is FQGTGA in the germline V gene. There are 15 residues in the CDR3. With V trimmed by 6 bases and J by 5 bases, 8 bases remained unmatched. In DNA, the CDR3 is TGTGCCAGCAGGTCCGCAGGGGGCGCAACCGGGGAGCTGTTTTTT. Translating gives CASRSAGGATGELFF.

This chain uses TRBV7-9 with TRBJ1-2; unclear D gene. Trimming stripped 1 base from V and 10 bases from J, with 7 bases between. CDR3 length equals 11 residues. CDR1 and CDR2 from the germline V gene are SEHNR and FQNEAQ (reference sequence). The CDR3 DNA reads TGTGCCAGCAGCTTAGGGGATTTCTACACCTTC. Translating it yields CASSLGDFYTF.

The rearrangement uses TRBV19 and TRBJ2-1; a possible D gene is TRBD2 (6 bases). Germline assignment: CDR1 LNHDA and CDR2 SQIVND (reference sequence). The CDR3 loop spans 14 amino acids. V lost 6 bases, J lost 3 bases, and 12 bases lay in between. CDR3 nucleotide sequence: TGTGCCAGTAGGAGACTAGGCGACTACAATGAGCAGTTCTTC. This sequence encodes CASRRLGDYNEQFF.

The CDR3: CASSQGTGVSSSYEQYF. The CDR3 DNA is TGTGCCAGCAGCCAAGGGACAGGGGTTTCAAGCTCCTACGAGCAGTACTTC. The chain recombines TRBV4-2 with TRBJ2-7, with 9 bases lining up with TRBD1. Germline values: CDR1 LGHNA, CDR2 YNFKEQ. V lost 1 base and J lost 0; bases outside the gene matches: 7. The length of the CDR3 is 17 residues.

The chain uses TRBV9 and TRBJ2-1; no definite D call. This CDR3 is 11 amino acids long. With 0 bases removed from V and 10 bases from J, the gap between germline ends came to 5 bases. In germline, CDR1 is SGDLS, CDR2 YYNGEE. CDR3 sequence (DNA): TGTGCCAGCAGCGTAGGATCGGAGCAGTTCTTC. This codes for CASSVGSEQFF.

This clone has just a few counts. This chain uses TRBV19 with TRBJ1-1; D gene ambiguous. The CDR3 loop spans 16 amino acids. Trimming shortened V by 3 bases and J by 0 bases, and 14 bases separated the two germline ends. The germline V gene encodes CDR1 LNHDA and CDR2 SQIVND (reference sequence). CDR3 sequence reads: CASSISQVSMNTEAFF. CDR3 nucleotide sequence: TGTGCCAGTAGTATCTCGCAGGTGTCAATGAACACTGAAGCTTTCTTT.

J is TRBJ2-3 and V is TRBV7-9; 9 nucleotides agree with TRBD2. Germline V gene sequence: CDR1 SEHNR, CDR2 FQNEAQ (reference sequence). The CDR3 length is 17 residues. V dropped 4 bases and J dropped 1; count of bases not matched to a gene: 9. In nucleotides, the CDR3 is TGTGCCAGCAGCTCCGTAGCGGGAGCGACAGGCACAGATACGCAGTATTTT. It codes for CASSSVAGATGTDTQYF.

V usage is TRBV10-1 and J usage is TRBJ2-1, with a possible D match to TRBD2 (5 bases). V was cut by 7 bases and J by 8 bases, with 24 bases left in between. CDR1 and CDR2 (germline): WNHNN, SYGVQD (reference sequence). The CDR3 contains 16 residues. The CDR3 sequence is CASTVETSGSGDEQFF. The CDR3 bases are TGCGCCAGCACAGTAGAAACAAGTGGGAGTGGGGATGAGCAGTTCTTC.

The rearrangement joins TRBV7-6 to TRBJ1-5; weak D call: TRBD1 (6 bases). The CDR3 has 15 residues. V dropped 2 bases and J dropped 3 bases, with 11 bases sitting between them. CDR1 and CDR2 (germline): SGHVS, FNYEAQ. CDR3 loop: CASSLSQGDNQPQHF. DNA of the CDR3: TGTGCCAGCAGCTTATCACAGGGCGACAATCAGCCCCAGCATTTT.

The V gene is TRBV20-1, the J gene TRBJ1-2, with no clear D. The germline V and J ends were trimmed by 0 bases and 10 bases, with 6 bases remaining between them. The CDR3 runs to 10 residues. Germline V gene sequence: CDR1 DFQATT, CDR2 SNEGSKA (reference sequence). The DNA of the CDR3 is TGCAGTGCTAGAGATCCCTCCTACACCTTC. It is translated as CSARDPSYTF.

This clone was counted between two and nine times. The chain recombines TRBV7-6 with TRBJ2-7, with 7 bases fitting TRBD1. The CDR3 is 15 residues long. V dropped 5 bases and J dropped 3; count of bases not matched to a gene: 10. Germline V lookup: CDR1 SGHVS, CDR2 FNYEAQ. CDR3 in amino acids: CASSVETGPIYEQYF. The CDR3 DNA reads TGTGCCAGCAGCGTCGAGACAGGGCCGATCTACGAGCAGTACTTC.

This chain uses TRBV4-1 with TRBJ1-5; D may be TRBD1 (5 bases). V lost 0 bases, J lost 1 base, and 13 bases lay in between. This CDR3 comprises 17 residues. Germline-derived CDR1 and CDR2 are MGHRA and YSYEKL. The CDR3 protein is CASSQDPASGSNQPQHF. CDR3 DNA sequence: TGCGCCAGCAGCCAAGATCCCGCCTCAGGGAGCAATCAGCCCCAGCATTTT.

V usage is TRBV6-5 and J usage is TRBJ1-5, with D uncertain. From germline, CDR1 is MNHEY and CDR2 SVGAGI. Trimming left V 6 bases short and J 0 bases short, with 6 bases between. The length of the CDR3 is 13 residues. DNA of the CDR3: TGTGCCAGCAGGCTGTATAGCAATCAGCCCCAGCATTTT. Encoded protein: CASRLYSNQPQHF.

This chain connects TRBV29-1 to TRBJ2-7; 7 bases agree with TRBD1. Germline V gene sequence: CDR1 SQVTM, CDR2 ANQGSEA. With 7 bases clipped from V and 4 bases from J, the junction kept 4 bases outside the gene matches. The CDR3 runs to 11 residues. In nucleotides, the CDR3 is TGCAGCGCATACAGGGGATACGAGCAGTACTTC. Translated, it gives CSAYRGYEQYF.

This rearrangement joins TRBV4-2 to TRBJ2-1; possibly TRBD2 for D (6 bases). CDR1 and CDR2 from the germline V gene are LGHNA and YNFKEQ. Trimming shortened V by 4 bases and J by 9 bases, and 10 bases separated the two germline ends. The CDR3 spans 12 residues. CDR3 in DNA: TGTGCCAGCAGCCTCGGGCGGGGTGAGCAGTTCTTC. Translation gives CASSLGRGEQFF.

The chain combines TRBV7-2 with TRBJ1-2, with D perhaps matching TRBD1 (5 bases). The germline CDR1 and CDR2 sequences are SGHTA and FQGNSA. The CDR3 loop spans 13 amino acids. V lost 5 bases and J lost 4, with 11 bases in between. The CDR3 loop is CASSPSGGYGYTF. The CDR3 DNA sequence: TGTGCCAGCAGCCCAAGCGGGGGCTATGGCTACACCTTC.

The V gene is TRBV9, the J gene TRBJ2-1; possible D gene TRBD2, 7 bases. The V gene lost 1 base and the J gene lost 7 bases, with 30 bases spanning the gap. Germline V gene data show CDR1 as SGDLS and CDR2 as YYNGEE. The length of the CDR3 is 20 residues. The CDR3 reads CASSVPRSLIRGAGPNEQFF. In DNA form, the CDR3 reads TGTGCCAGCAGCGTACCCCGTAGCCTCATCCGGGGGGCGGGACCAAATGAGCAGTTCTTC.

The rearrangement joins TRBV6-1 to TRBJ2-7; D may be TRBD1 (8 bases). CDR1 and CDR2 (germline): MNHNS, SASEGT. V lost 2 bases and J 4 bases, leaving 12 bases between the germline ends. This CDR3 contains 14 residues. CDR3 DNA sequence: TGTGCCAGCAGTGAAAACAGGGGGGGATACGAGCAGTACTTC. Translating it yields CASSENRGGYEQYF.

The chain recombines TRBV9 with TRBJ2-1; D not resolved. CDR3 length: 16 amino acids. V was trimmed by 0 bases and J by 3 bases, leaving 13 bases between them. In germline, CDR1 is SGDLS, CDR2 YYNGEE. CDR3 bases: TGTGCCAGCAGCGTAGGGTGGGGTACGAGCTACAATGAGCAGTTCTTC. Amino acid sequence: CASSVGWGTSYNEQFF.

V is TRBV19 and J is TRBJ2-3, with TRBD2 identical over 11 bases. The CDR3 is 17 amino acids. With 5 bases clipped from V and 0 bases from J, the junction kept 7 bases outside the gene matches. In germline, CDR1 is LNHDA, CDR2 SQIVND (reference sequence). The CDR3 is CASSAGTSGTSTDTQYF. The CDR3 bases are TGTGCCAGTAGTGCCGGGACTAGCGGAACTAGCACAGATACGCAGTATTTT. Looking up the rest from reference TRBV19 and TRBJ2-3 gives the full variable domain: DGGITQSPKYLFRKEGQNVTLSCEQNLNHDAMYWYRQDPGQGLRLIYYSQIVNDFQKGDIAEGYSVSREKKESFPLTVTSAQKNPTAFYLCASSAGTSGTSTDTQYFGPGTRLTVL.

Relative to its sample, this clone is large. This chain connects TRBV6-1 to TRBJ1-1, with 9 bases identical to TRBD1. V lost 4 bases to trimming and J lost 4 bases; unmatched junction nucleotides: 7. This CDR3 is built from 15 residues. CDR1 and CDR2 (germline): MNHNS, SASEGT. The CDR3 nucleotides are TGTGCCAGCAGTGCCTGGACAGGGGAGGGCACTGAAGCTTTCTTT. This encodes CASSAWTGEGTEAFF.

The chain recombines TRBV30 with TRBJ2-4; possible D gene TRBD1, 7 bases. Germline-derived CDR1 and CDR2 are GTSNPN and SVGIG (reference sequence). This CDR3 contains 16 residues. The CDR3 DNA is TGTGCGATTGACAGGGCGGGCCGGGGGCCCAAAAACATTCAGTACTTC. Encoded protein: CAIDRAGRGPKNIQYF.

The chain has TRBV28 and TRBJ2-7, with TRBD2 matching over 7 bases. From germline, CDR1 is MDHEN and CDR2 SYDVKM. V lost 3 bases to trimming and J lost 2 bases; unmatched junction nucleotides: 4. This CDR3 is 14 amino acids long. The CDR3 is CASSFYGGAYEQYF. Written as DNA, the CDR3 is TGTGCCAGCAGTTTCTATGGGGGGGCCTACGAGCAGTACTTC. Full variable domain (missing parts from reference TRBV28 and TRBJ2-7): DVKVTQSSRYLVKRTGEKVFLECVQDMDHENMFWYRQDPGLGLRLIYFSYDVKMKEKGDIPEGYSVSREKKERFSLILESASTNQTSMYLCASSFYGGAYEQYFGPGTRLTVT.